This TCR beta chain was sequenced during a study of blood T cells in healthy people across ages. Primed by a sample-barcoded 5' primer and a J-beta primer mix, a second PCR proceeded for about 6 to 11 cycles. MiXCR, run by TCRdb on the 5' RACE reads, gives a single entry per CDR3 protein. This table holds about 1.1 million distinct CDR3 sequences, 35% to 45% found once. This CDR3 comprises 13 residues. Trimming removed 3 bases from V and 5 bases from J; junction bases left unmatched: 2. Germline CDR1 reads DFQATT; CDR2 reads SNEGSKA (reference sequence). The chain carries TRBV20-1 and TRBJ1-5, with 9 bases that match TRBD1. The specimen was blood. The clonotype was recovered from a man between 18 and 35 years old in good health. The CDR3 reads CSASRDRDQPQHF. The CDR3 coding sequence is TGCAGTGCTAGCCGGGACAGGGATCAGCCCCAGCATTTT.